Included here is one T cell receptor beta chain sequence, with context. Its matching antigen is unknown. This CDR3 contains 14 residues. CDR1 and CDR2 (germline): SGHTA, FQGNSA. V was trimmed by 1 base and J by 8 bases, leaving 11 bases between them. This specimen comes from a study of Graves' ophthalmopathy and Graves' hyperthyroidism. Study summary: Calling hyperthyroidism stable required that no ophthalmopathy show up within 18 months of follow-up. Study-wide results and caveats: Detected in blood as well were most expanded thyroid clonotypes with frequency above 0.001.

Using RNA transcripts, the TCR beta CDR3 regions were amplified. HTBI primers were employed in first-round RT-PCR, then a second-round multiplex PCR followed. TCRdb re-analysed the multiplex PCR reads in MiXCR, keeping a single row per CDR3 protein. The sample comprises approximately 540,000 distinct CDR3 sequences, approximately 37% of which are singletons, and roughly 4.5% rests with the top ten. Orbital computed tomography and thyroid ultrasound, along with TRAb, serum thyroxine and clinical symptoms, underpinned diagnosis. The clonotype comes from an adult man with Graves' hyperthyroidism. Sequencing was performed on peripheral blood or thyroid tissue (not recorded which). V usage is TRBV7-2 and J usage is TRBJ1-4; D is ambiguous. The CDR3 coding sequence is TGTGCCAGCAGCTTAGGGGAGGGTTGGGAAAAACTGTTTTTT. Translated, it gives CASSLGEGWEKLFF. The full variable domain, completed using reference TRBV7-2 and TRBJ1-4, is GAGVSQSPSNKVTEKGKDVELRCDPISGHTALYWYRQSLGQGLEFLIYFQGNSAPDKSGLPSDRFSAERTGGSVSTLTIQRTQQEDSAVYLCASSLGEGWEKLFFGSGTQLSVL.